This T cell receptor beta chain was sequenced during a study of cytotoxic CD8 clonotypes in ibrutinib-treated CLL. Study summary: Of a cohort that held around 10 relapsed/refractory and under 16 treatment-naive patients, 17 to 18 were IGHV unmutated. Samples had a mean of about 250,000 productive templates and 90,000 or so productive rearrangements.

The assay was immunoSEQ multiplex PCR, and TCRdb's table has in-frame clones only and misses some. The sample lists about 150,000 clones, about three quarters occurring once. Turning to this clone: Its antigen is still unknown.

General study findings and limits: Clonality increased with ibrutinib response but returned toward baseline at progression. Patients had baseline clonality above age-matched healthy donors, and this clonality moved with circulating CD8+ T-cell counts.

The receptor was derived from a human donor with chronic lymphocytic leukemia. The sequences come from PBMCs, collected after 24 months of ibrutinib treatment.

CDR3 DNA sequence: TGCGCCAGCAGCCCTACAGGGTTGAACACTGAAGCTTTCTTT. Protein: CASSPTGLNTEAFF. The chain joins TRBV4-3 to TRBJ1-1; D is perhaps TRBD1 (6 bases). The CDR3 sequence is 14 residues long. Trimming left V 4 bases short and J 0 bases short, with 9 bases between. CDR1 LGHNA and CDR2 YSLEER come from the germline V gene.